Listed here is a single T cell receptor (beta chain). In the original processing: Reference gene primer amplification yielded estimated nucleated cell counts. Produced via immunoSEQ multiplex PCR; TCRdb's table is partial and in-frame only. V, J and clone size reflect that table, while D and trimming were determined from the DNA. The sample includes roughly 240,000 clones, around 85% of them seen just once. The sample originates from a study of blood T cell repertoires in COVID-19. At the level of the study: The samples span acute and convalescent COVID-19 from the United States, Italy and Spain.

Trimming took 0 bases from V and 2 from J, leaving 5 bases between them. CDR3 length: 13 amino acids. Germline loops: CDR1 SGHNT, CDR2 YYREEE (reference sequence). This sequence joins TRBV5-4 and TRBJ2-5; D is undetermined. The sequence was collected from a woman aged 45 to 65 with acute COVID-19. The sample comprised PBMCs or T cells enriched from blood (not recorded which). This CDR3 is CASSLVLQETQYF. The DNA of the CDR3 is TGTGCCAGCAGCTTGGTTCTGCAAGAGACCCAGTACTTC. The full variable domain, in which reference TRBV5-4 and TRBJ2-5 provide the parts outside the CDR3, is ETGVTQSPTHLIKTRGQQVTLRCSSQSGHNTVSWYQQALGQGPQFIFQYYREEENGRGNFPPRFSGLQFPNYSSELNVNALELDDSALYLCASSLVLQETQYFGPGTRLLVL.